These 3 T cell receptor beta chains were sequenced from one sample in a study of CD8 T cells in Susac syndrome (dated by TCRdb to the late 2010s). The method behind the library was the immunoSEQ multiplex PCR assay. RNA was extracted using the RNeasy kit, and roughly 0.5 to 1 ug of the RNA was reverse transcribed with random hexamers. The public reads were quality trimmed at Q25 with fastp and then assembled into clones with MiXCR by TCRdb, keeping productive beta chains. Rows are unified per CDR3 protein, each entry keeping the most common DNA and genes. Counted in this sample were some 300,000 distinct CDR3 sequences; around 89% of them appeared once. Around 0.18% of the sample is held by the ten biggest clonotypes. The source material was CD8+ T cells from PBMCs. The receptor set was obtained from a human donor with multiple sclerosis.

This chain links TRBV24-1 with TRBJ2-1, with D perhaps TRBD2 (6 bases). Trimming took off 7 bases at V and 9 bases at J, with 9 bases between the two ends. Germline V lookup: CDR1 KGHDR, CDR2 SFDVKD. The CDR3 extends over 11 amino acids. CDR3 nucleotide sequence: TGTGCCACCAGCCCCGGGGGTGAGCAGTTCTTC. Translating gives CATSPGGEQFF.

This chain connects TRBV19 to TRBJ2-7; 7 bases line up with TRBD1. CDR3 size: 15 residues. CDR1 is LNHDA and CDR2 is SQIVND in the germline V gene (reference sequence). Trimming cost V 7 bases and J 2 bases; bases outside gene matches: 11. The chain's CDR3 is CASKSIRDSTYEQYF. In DNA, the CDR3 is TGTGCCAGTAAATCCATCCGGGACAGCACCTACGAGCAGTACTTC.

A word on this clonotype: A read error may produce the germline difference seen at one junction end. The rearrangement joins TRBV9 to TRBJ2-1, with D perhaps TRBD1 (6 bases). CDR1 and CDR2 (germline): SGDLS, YYNGEE. The CDR3 spans 17 residues. The CDR3 bases are TGTGCCAGCAGCGTAGCAATGCCAGGGGCCGCCTACAATAAGCAGTTCTTC. This sequence encodes CASSVAMPGAAYNKQFF.